This record concerns one T cell receptor (beta chain) sequence. As handled by the study authors: Reference gene primers were amplified, and this amplification served to estimate nucleated cell counts. Using immunoSEQ multiplex PCR, the repertoire was profiled, and TCRdb retains in-frame clones only, with some absent. V, J and clone size are taken as reported in that table, and D and trimming were inferred from the DNA itself. The data show some 89,000 clones, about nine tenths seen once. V was cut by 0 bases and J by 3 bases, with 9 bases left in between. The germline V gene encodes CDR1 SGHRS and CDR2 YFSETQ. The length of the CDR3 is 15 residues. These data belong to a study of blood T cell repertoires in COVID-19. Study-wide context: Acute and convalescent COVID-19 specimens originated in the United States, Italy and Spain. Sources were T cells, B-cell-depleted T cells, or PBMCs; the material itself was cDNA or gDNA.

J is TRBJ1-4 and V is TRBV5-1; D is unresolved. The sequence was obtained from a man aged 55 to 70 with acute or convalescent COVID-19. The specimen sequenced was peripheral blood. The CDR3 DNA reads TGCGCCAGCAGCTTGGTGGCCGTACCTAATGAAAAACTGTTTTTT. Residues: CASSLVAVPNEKLFF.